A single sample is the source of the 22 T cell receptor beta chains below, sequenced in a study of response to subunit inactivated influenza vaccine. From the RT-PCR reads, TCRdb called clonotypes with MiXCR, one entry per CDR3 protein. This sample yields roughly 670,000 distinct CDR3 sequences, of which roughly 15% are seen a single time; about 7.4% belongs to the top ten. The specimen was PBMCs from blood, collected around two weeks before vaccination. The receptor set was obtained from a man in his fifties who received an inactivated influenza vaccine.

This clonotype was seen a few times. The rearrangement joins TRBV6-1 to TRBJ1-1; no reliable D call. V lost 2 bases and J lost 0, with 7 bases in between. This CDR3 contains 14 residues. CDR1 and CDR2 from the germline V gene are MNHNS and SASEGT. The CDR3 region has the DNA TGTGCCAGCAGTGAACACGTGATGAACACTGAAGCTTTCTTT. Protein product: CASSEHVMNTEAFF.

A note on this clonotype: A read error may produce the germline difference seen at one junction end. This chain joins TRBV5-6 and TRBJ2-7; the match to TRBD1 covers 7 bases. CDR3 length: 16 residues. CDR1 and CDR2 (germline): SGHDT, YYEEEE. The CDR3 here is CASSSTRQGVTYEQNF. The CDR3 DNA follows: TGTGCCAGCAGCTCGACCCGACAGGGAGTGACCTACGAGCAGAACTTC.

The V and J genes are TRBV21-1 and TRBJ2-5; the listed D gene, TRBD2, was not tested against the DNA. TRBV21-1 is an annotated pseudogene. This CDR3 has 14 residues. The CDR3 DNA reads as TGTGCCAGTGAGGACCCGGGTCCCATAGAGACCCAGTACTTC. Its protein is CASEDPGPIETQYF.

This clonotype was observed a few times. V gene TRBV5-1 combines with J gene TRBJ1-1, with D possibly matching TRBD1 (5 bases). Deletions cut 3 bases from V and 4 bases from J, with 16 bases between. The V gene's germline CDR1 is SGHRS and CDR2 YFSETQ. There are 15 residues in the CDR3. Here the CDR3 DNA reads TGCGCCAGCAGCTGGGACTATGAGGGCGGCACTGAAGCTTTCTTT. Translating it yields CASSWDYEGGTEAFF.

J is TRBJ1-2 and V is TRBV29-1; 7 bases align to TRBD1. CDR3 length: 13 amino acids. V shed 4 bases, J shed 8 bases, and the junction held 10 bases outside the gene matches. Per the germline V gene, CDR1 is SQVTM and CDR2 is ANQGSEA. CDR3 DNA: TGCAGCGTTGGGGACAGTGGGCCGCTCGGCTACACCTTC. Protein sequence: CSVGDSGPLGYTF.

The J gene is TRBJ2-1, the V gene TRBV14, with TRBD2 matching over 11 bases. Trimming removed 3 bases from V and 7 bases from J; junction bases left unmatched: 5. The CDR3 has 15 amino acids. Germline loops: CDR1 SGHDN, CDR2 FVKESK. CDR3 in amino acids: CASSHLTSGGNEQFF. The CDR3 nucleotides read TGTGCCAGCAGCCACCTTACTAGCGGGGGAAATGAGCAGTTCTTC.

V and J are TRBV20-1 and TRBJ2-7, with D tentatively TRBD2 (5 bases). The V end lost 8 bases, the J end lost 1 base, and 12 bases lay between the germline ends. The germline gives CDR1 DFQATT, CDR2 SNEGSKA (reference sequence). This CDR3 is built from 12 residues. The CDR3: CSPSSGSYEQYF. CDR3 sequence (DNA): TGCAGTCCGAGCAGCGGATCCTACGAGCAGTACTTC.

The chain carries TRBV28 and TRBJ2-5, with TRBD2 identical over 14 bases. V trimming: 4 bases; J trimming: 6 bases; junction bases outside the gene matches: 22. The CDR3 extends over 21 amino acids. CDR1 and CDR2 (germline): MDHEN, SYDVKM. The CDR3 bases are TGTGCCAGCAGTTACGACAGTCAGACTAGCGGGAGGGCCCTTTCGGGAAAGACCCAGTACTTC. Protein product: CASSYDSQTSGRALSGKTQYF.

In nucleotides, the CDR3 is TGTGCCAGCAGCTTAGGAGCCGGGGCGGGAGTGCGTTTAAGTGAGCAGTTCTTC. Its translation: CASSLGAGAGVRLSEQFF. This chain uses TRBV7-6 with TRBJ2-1; 7 nucleotides line up with TRBD2. With 1 base clipped from V and 9 bases from J, the junction kept 18 bases outside the gene matches. The CDR3 has 18 residues. Germline V gene data show CDR1 as SGHVS and CDR2 as FNYEAQ.

The chain is built from TRBV18 and TRBJ2-3; D might be TRBD1 (5 bases). The ends were cut back, 3 bases at V and 5 bases at J, with 15 bases in the middle. The V gene's germline CDR1 is KGHSH and CDR2 LQKENI. CDR3 length equals 15 residues. CDR3 DNA sequence: TGTGCCAGCTCACCGTTGGCCAGGGTGGGAGATACGCAGTATTTT. This codes for CASSPLARVGDTQYF.

This clonotype was counted a few times. V and J are TRBV6-1 and TRBJ2-7; 14 bases fit TRBD2. This CDR3 is built from 15 residues. V was pared by 6 bases and J by 5 bases, with 6 bases of the junction left unmatched. Germline values: CDR1 MNHNS, CDR2 SASEGT. The CDR3 loop is CASSLGLAGANEQYF. The CDR3 nucleotides read TGTGCCAGCAGCTTGGGACTAGCGGGAGCCAACGAGCAGTACTTC.

This clonotype has only a few counts. The genes are TRBV6-2 or TRBV6-3 and TRBJ2-7; 8 bases match TRBD2. V was pared by 0 bases and J by 5 bases, with 9 bases of the junction left unmatched. The germline V gene encodes CDR1 MNHEY and CDR2 SVGEGT. This CDR3 comprises 16 residues. The DNA of the CDR3 is TGTGCCAGCAGTTACTCAAGCCGGGGGGGCCCCGACGAGCAGTACTTC. Amino acid sequence: CASSYSSRGGPDEQYF.

The V call is TRBV20-1, the J call TRBJ2-6; no definite D call. The V and J ends lost 5 bases and 0 bases respectively, with 11 bases between them. The CDR3 totals 15 residues. Per the germline V gene, CDR1 is DFQATT and CDR2 is SNEGSKA (reference sequence). The CDR3 is CSAPEIFSGANVLTF. The CDR3 region has the DNA TGCAGTGCTCCGGAGATCTTCTCTGGGGCCAACGTCCTGACTTTC.

The CDR3 sequence is CASSLTGQNIQYF. CDR3 DNA sequence: TGTGCCAGCAGCTTAACCGGACAAAACATTCAGTACTTC. The J gene is TRBJ2-4, the V gene TRBV7-9; no clear D gene. From germline, CDR1 is SEHNR and CDR2 FQNEAQ (reference sequence). V lost 2 bases and J lost 5, with 7 bases in between. The CDR3 contains 13 residues.

Ten or more counts support this clonotype. The rearrangement uses TRBV6-1 and TRBJ2-5, with D uncertain. Trimming removed 5 bases from V and 5 bases from J, with 15 bases in between. CDR3 length: 14 amino acids. Per the germline V gene, CDR1 is MNHNS and CDR2 is SASEGT. The CDR3 DNA reads TGTGCCAGCAGTACGTGGTCGGCCTCTGAGACCCAGTACTTC. Translating it yields CASSTWSASETQYF.

This clonotype was picked up a small number of times. The chain uses TRBV6-2 or TRBV6-3 and TRBJ2-7, with 9 bases lining up with TRBD1. V was pared by 2 bases and J by 1 base, with 6 bases of the junction left unmatched. Germline CDR1 MNHEY, CDR2 SVGEGT. The CDR3 has 16 residues. As DNA, the CDR3 is TGTGCCAGCAGTTACACCGGGACAGGGATTTCCTACGAGCAGTACTTC. Amino acids: CASSYTGTGISYEQYF.

This clonotype showed up many times. The V gene is TRBV18, the J gene TRBJ2-1; D call uncertain. The V gene lost 4 bases and the J gene lost 2 bases, with 3 bases spanning the gap. The CDR3 has 12 residues. Germline loops: CDR1 KGHSH, CDR2 LQKENI. For the CDR3, the DNA is TGTGCCAGCTCACGGACCTACAATGAGCAGTTCTTC. Protein product: CASSRTYNEQFF.

This clonotype has ten or more counts. V usage is TRBV29-1 and J usage is TRBJ2-3; D not certain. CDR1 and CDR2 from the germline V gene are SQVTM and ANQGSEA. V lost 0 bases and J 2 bases, leaving 12 bases between the germline ends. This CDR3 spans 15 amino acids. This chain's CDR3 is CSVEDPKGITDTQYF. The CDR3 coding sequence is TGCAGCGTTGAAGATCCTAAGGGAATCACAGATACGCAGTATTTT.

Only a few counts were recorded for this clonotype. The chain combines TRBV20-1 with TRBJ2-1; perhaps TRBD2 as D (5 bases). Germline loops: CDR1 DFQATT, CDR2 SNEGSKA (reference sequence). Trimming took off 2 bases at V and 6 bases at J, with 14 bases between the two ends. This CDR3 has 14 amino acids. CDR3: CSARREAASNEQFF. Written as DNA, the CDR3 is TGCAGTGCTAGAAGGGAAGCGGCCTCCAATGAGCAGTTCTTC.

CDR3 residues: CASSPFGTSIETQYF. The CDR3 nucleotides read TGTGCCAGCAGTCCCTTCGGGACTAGCATTGAGACCCAGTACTTC. J is TRBJ2-5 and V is TRBV12-3 or TRBV12-4, with TRBD2 matching 9 bases. Losses at the gene ends were 5 bases for V and 5 bases for J; bases not matched to a gene: 9. This CDR3 region has 15 residues.

This clonotype was seen only a few times. V usage is TRBV3-1 and J usage is TRBJ2-2, with 7 bases identical to TRBD1. This CDR3 is 17 amino acids long. Trimming removed 0 bases from V and 1 base from J; junction bases left unmatched: 5. The V gene's germline CDR1 is LGHDT and CDR2 YNNKEL (reference sequence). The CDR3 DNA is TGTGCCAGCAGCCAAGATATCTGGACAGGGAACACCGGGGAGCTGTTTTTT. Translation: CASSQDIWTGNTGELFF. The full variable domain, rest sourced from reference TRBV3-1 and TRBJ2-2, is DTAVSQTPKYLVTQMGNDKSIKCEQNLGHDTMYWYKQDSKKFLKIMFSYNNKELIINETVPNRFSPKSPDKAHLNLHINSLELGDSAVYFCASSQDIWTGNTGELFFGEGSRLTVL.

This chain joins TRBV7-2 and TRBJ2-7; 9 bases are shared with TRBD1. J lost 7 bases, V lost 0 bases, and 10 bases had no gene match. This CDR3 comprises 16 residues. In germline, CDR1 is SGHTA, CDR2 FQGNSA. The CDR3 bases are TGTGCCAGCAGCTTAGCCTTCGCCGGGACAGGGAATGAGCAGTACTTC. Protein product: CASSLAFAGTGNEQYF. The full variable domain, in which reference TRBV7-2 and TRBJ2-7 provide the parts outside the CDR3, is GAGVSQSPSNKVTEKGKDVELRCDPISGHTALYWYRQSLGQGLEFLIYFQGNSAPDKSGLPSDRFSAERTGGSVSTLTIQRTQQEDSAVYLCASSLAFAGTGNEQYFGPGTRLTVT.